A single sample is the source of the 7 T cell receptor beta chains below, sequenced in a study of PD-L1 blockade in urothelial cancer. Here immunoSEQ multiplex PCR was the method, and the copy in TCRdb shows in-frame clones only, minus some. The sample includes some 41,000 clones, 70% to 90% of them seen just once. The sample in question was PBMCs, obtained around atezolizumab (anti-PD-L1) treatment. The receptor source for this set is a man older than 75 with urothelial cancer.

The V and J genes are TRBV7-9 and TRBJ1-1; D perhaps matches TRBD1 (5 bases). Looked up from germline, CDR1 is SEHNR and CDR2 is FQNEAQ (reference sequence). Trimming cost V 6 bases and J 4 bases, with 15 bases left between them. This CDR3 contains 14 residues. The CDR3 spells CASRPRGIATEAFF. The CDR3 DNA reads TGTGCCAGCAGGCCCCGGGGGATCGCCACTGAAGCTTTCTTT.

The V and J genes are TRBV6-5 and TRBJ2-7; 8 positions agree with TRBD2. Germline CDR1 and CDR2: MNHEY and SVGAGI. J was trimmed by 3 bases and V by 7 bases; bases with no gene match: 8. This CDR3 comprises 14 residues. The CDR3 bases are TGTGCCAGCACGGGGGCGGGAGGTTTCTACGAGCAGTACTTC. This codes for CASTGAGGFYEQYF.

This clone was picked up one time. V is TRBV6-4 and J is TRBJ2-4; D is perhaps TRBD1 (7 bases). The CDR3 has 14 amino acids. Looked up from germline, CDR1 is MRHNA and CDR2 is SNTAGT. V was cut by 4 bases and J by 8 bases, with 15 bases left in between. The DNA for the CDR3 is TGTGCCAGCAGTGTTGCAGGGGGGTCGGACATTCAGTACTTC. It specifies CASSVAGGSDIQYF.

V is TRBV5-1 and J is TRBJ2-7; unclear D gene. Deletions cut 4 bases from V and 4 bases from J, with 15 bases between. Germline loops: CDR1 SGHRS, CDR2 YFSETQ. CDR3 length equals 14 residues. The CDR3 loop is CASSPDPAAYEQYF. The CDR3 DNA is TGCGCCAGCAGCCCCGATCCGGCGGCGTACGAGCAGTACTTC.

V gene TRBV5-6 combines with J gene TRBJ1-2; D perhaps matches TRBD1 (5 bases). Trimming took off 0 bases at V and 2 bases at J, with 8 bases between the two ends. Germline CDR1 is SGHDT and CDR2 is YYEEEE. This CDR3 spans 14 amino acids. CDR3 sequence: CASSLEGRNYGYTF. CDR3 in DNA: TGTGCCAGCAGCTTGGAGGGGCGGAACTATGGCTACACCTTC.

J is TRBJ1-1 and V is TRBV18; a weak D match, TRBD1 (6 bases). The CDR3 consists of 15 residues. The V end lost 0 bases, the J end lost 3 bases, and 11 bases lay between the germline ends. CDR1 is KGHSH, CDR2 LQKENI, per germline. The DNA of the CDR3 is TGTGCCAGCTCACCACCGGAGGGGGGGTACACTGAAGCTTTCTTT. This sequence encodes CASSPPEGGYTEAFF.

The chain carries TRBV10-3 and TRBJ2-2; D gene uncertain. Per germline, CDR1 ENHRY and CDR2 SYGVKD. V lost 7 bases and J 7 bases, leaving 7 bases between the germline ends. This CDR3 is 11 amino acids long. In DNA form, the CDR3 reads TGTGCCATCAATCCCGGCGGGGAGCTGTTTTTT. Translating gives CAINPGGELFF.